One T cell receptor beta chain is described in this entry. The CDR3 extends over 17 amino acids. CDR1 is SEHNR, CDR2 FQNEAQ, per germline (reference sequence). Deletions cut 5 bases from V and 5 bases from J, with 22 bases between. This sample is part of a study of shared clonotypes between healthy human individuals. Using immunoSEQ multiplex PCR, the repertoire was profiled, and TCRdb retains in-frame clones only, with some absent. The repertoire holds about 2.3 million clones, with 85% to 95% as singletons. Subsets obtained from CD4+ cells comprised CD45RA+ naive and CD45RA-negative memory cells. The genes are TRBV7-9 and TRBJ1-5, with D possibly being TRBD1 (5 bases). The TCR comes from a man between 18 and 35 years old in good health. Some clones in this sample may be carry-over from other donors' samples. The specimen was naive CD4+ T cells from PBMCs. The subset here: CD45RA+ positively selected. The CDR3 coding sequence is TGTGCCAGCAGCCTCAGTCTCCCGGGAAGGGGCTATCAGCCCCAGCATTTT. Translating gives CASSLSLPGRGYQPQHF.